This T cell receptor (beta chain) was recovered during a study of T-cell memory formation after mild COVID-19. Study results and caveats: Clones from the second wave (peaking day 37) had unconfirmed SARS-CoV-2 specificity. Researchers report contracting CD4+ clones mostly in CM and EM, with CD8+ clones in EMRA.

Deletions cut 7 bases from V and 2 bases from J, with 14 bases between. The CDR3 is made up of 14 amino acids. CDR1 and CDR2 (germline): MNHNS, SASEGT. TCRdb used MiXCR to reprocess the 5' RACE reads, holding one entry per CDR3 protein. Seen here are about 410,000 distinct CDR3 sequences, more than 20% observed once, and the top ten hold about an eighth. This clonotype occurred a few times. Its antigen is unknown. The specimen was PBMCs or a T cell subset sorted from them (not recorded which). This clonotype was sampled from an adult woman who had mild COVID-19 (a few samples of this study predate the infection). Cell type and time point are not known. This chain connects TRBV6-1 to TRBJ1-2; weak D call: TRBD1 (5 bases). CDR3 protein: CASTRDFTNYGYTF. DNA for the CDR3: TGTGCCAGCACGAGGGACTTCACAAACTATGGCTACACCTTC.